This T cell receptor (beta chain) was captured in a study of T cell repertoires in cytomegalovirus infection. Study information: Matching HLA type and CMV infection were both indicated by public TCR beta signatures.

This clonotype was observed many times. Its antigen is not identified. V shed 1 base, J shed 2 bases, and the junction held 5 bases outside the gene matches. The CDR3 length is 16 residues. CDR1 is SGHVS, CDR2 FQNEAQ, per germline. General study points: Dominating the ex vivo response were HLA-C-restricted CMV-specific TCR beta clonotypes. CMV carriers with the relevant HLA were identified by cumulative public TCR beta family frequency.

TCRdb re-derived calls from the reads in MiXCR, one entry per CDR3 protein. Of hundreds of thousands of distinct CDR3 sequences listed, less than 25% are singletons. This sequence originates from a human donor in good health (CMV status not recorded). Some clones in this sample may be carry-over from other donors' samples. Sequencing was carried out using CD8+ T cells from PBMCs. The gene calls are TRBV7-8 and TRBJ2-7, with TRBD2 identical over 10 bases. DNA of the CDR3: TGTGCCAGCAGCTTAGAGCCTAGCGGGGGCACCTACGAGCAGTACTTC. Translation: CASSLEPSGGTYEQYF.